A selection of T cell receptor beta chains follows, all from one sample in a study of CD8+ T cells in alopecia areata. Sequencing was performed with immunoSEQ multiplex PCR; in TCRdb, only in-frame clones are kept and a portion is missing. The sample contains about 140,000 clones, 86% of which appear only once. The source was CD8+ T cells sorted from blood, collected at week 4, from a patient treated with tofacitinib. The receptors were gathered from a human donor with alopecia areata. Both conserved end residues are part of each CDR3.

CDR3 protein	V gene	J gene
CSVVEGAGEQYF	TRBV29-1	TRBJ2-7
CASGDRGLGTEAFF	TRBV5-1	TRBJ1-1
CASTPGTGVAYEQYF	TRBV19	TRBJ2-7
CAWSPVRGVNTDTQYF	TRBV30	TRBJ2-3
CASSYSPRVRSYEQYF	TRBV6-5	TRBJ2-7
CASSPRIPGELFF	TRBV5-1	TRBJ2-2
CATSVRVYNEQFF	TRBV15	TRBJ2-1
CASSLPMSGTDEQETQYF	TRBV7-9	TRBJ2-5
CASGLIYNEQFF	TRBV6-5	TRBJ2-1
CASSLGLLGGYTF	TRBV27	TRBJ1-2
CAWSGLGQGDEETQYF	TRBV30	TRBJ2-5
CASSYSGGRDEQFF	TRBV6-5	TRBJ2-1
CSVGAGESNQPQHF	TRBV29-1	TRBJ1-5
CASSESGIGGEHQETQYF	TRBV25-1	TRBJ2-5
CASSSSDSGLSTDTQYF	TRBV7-6	TRBJ2-3
CASSLVRTATIYGYTF	TRBV5-4	TRBJ1-2
CASSQGPMGGELFF	TRBV4-1	TRBJ2-2
CASSLSGGLYEQYF	TRBV7-9	TRBJ2-7
CASSTPGQETQYF	TRBV27	TRBJ2-5
CASGFPQTSGRGFQETQYF	TRBV12-5	TRBJ2-5
CAWSLADRSLGETQYF	TRBV30	-
CASSLRTGYGYTF	TRBV5-1	TRBJ1-2
CASSRLAGGYSYEQYF	TRBV4-1	TRBJ2-7
CASSRVGVGAGELFF	TRBV7-9	TRBJ2-2